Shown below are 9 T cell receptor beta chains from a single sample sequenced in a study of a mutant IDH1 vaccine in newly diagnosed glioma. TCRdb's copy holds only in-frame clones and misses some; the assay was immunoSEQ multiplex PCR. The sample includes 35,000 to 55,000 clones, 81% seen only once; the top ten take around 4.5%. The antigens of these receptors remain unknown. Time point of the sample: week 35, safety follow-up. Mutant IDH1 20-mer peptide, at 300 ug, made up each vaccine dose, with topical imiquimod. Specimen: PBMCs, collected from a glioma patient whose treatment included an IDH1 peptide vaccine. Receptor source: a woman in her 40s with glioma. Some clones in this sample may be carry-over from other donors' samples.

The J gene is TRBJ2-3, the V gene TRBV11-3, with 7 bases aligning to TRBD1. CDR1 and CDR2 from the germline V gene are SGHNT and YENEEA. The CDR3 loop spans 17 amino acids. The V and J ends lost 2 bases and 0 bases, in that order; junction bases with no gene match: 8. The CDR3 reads CASSLRGPDPSTDTQYF. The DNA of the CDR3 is TGTGCCAGCAGCTTAAGGGGGCCCGATCCTAGCACAGATACGCAGTATTTT.

The CDR3 is CSVVFGSDTQYF. The CDR3 DNA follows: TGCAGCGTTGTCTTCGGGTCAGATACGCAGTATTTT. The V gene is TRBV29-1, the J gene TRBJ2-3; no definite D call. Trimming shortened V by 4 bases and J by 4 bases, and 9 bases separated the two germline ends. CDR1 and CDR2 (germline): SQVTM, ANQGSEA. This CDR3 contains 12 residues.

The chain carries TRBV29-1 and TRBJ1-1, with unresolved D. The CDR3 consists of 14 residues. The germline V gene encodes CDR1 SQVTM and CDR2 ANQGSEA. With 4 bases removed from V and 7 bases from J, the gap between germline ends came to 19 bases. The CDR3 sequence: CSVGNSLRYGEAFF. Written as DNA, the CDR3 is TGCAGCGTTGGTAACAGTCTTCGTTATGGTGAAGCTTTCTTT.

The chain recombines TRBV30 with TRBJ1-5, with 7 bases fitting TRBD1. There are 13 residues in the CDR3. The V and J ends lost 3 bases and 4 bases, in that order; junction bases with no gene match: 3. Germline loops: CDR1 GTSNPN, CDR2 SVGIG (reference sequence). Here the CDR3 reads CAWSPQGNQPQHF. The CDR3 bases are TGTGCCTGGAGCCCACAGGGGAATCAGCCCCAGCATTTT.

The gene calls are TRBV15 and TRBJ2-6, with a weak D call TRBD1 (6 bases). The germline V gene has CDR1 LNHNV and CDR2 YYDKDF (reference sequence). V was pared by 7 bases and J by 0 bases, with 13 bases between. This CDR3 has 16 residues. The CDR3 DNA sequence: TGTGCCACCACCGGGGACACTCTCTCTGGGGCCAACGTCCTGACTTTC. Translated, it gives CATTGDTLSGANVLTF.

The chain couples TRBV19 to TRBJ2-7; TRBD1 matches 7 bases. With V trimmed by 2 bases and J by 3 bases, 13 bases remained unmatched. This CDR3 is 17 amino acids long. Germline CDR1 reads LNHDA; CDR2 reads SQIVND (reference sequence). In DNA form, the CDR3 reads TGTGCCAGTAGTATAAAGGGGACAGCGTCAATCGTCTACGAGCAGTACTTC. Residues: CASSIKGTASIVYEQYF.

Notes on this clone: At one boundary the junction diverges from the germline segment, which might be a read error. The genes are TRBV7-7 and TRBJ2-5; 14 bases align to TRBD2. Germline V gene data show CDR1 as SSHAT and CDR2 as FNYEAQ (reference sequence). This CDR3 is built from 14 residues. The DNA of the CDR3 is TGTGCTAGCAGCCGACTAGCGGGGGGGGAGACCCAGTACTTC. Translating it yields CASSRLAGGETQYF.

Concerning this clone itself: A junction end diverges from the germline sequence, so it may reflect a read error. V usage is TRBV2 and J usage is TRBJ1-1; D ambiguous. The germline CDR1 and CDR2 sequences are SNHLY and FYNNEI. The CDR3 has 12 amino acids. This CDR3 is CASREGLLAAFF. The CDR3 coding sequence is TGTGCCAGCAGGGAAGGGCTTTTGGCAGCTTTCTTT.

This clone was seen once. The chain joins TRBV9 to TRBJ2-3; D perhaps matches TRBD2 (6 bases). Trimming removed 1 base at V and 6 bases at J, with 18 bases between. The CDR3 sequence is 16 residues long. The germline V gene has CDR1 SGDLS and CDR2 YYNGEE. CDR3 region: CASSVLGTGPSDTQYF. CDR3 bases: TGTGCCAGCAGCGTACTCGGGACTGGCCCCAGCGATACGCAGTATTTT.